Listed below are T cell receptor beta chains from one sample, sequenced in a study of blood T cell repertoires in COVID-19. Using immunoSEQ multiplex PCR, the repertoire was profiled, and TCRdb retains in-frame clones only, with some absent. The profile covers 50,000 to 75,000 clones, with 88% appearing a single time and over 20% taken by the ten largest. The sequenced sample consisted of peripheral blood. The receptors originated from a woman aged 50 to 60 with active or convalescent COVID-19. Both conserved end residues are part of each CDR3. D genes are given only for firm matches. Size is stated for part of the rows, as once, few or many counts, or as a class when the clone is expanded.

CASSESGSSYNEQFF,TGTGCCAGTAGCGAAAGCGGGAGCTCCTACAATGAGCAGTTCTTC,.,TRBJ2-1,TRBV19,TRBD2
CASSIQNTEAFF,TGTGCCAGCAGTATTCAGAACACTGAAGCTTTCTTT,once,TRBJ1-1,TRBV6-5,.
CASSPLAGDGELFF,TGCGCCAGCAGTCCTCTAGCGGGGGACGGGGAGCTGTTTTTT,.,TRBJ2-2,TRBV10-2,TRBD2
CSVEDLSEDKNIQYF,TGCAGCGTTGAAGATTTAAGCGAAGACAAAAACATTCAGTACTTC,.,TRBJ2-4,TRBV29-1,.
CASSLRANYGYTF,TGTGCCAGCTCACTCAGGGCTAACTATGGCTACACCTTC,once,TRBJ1-2,TRBV18,.
CASRLTLEAFF,TGTGCCAGCAGACTAACCCTTGAAGCTTTCTTT,.,TRBJ1-1,TRBV21-1,.
CAWSAGSGTYNEQFF,TGTGCCTGGAGTGCTGGTAGCGGCACCTACAATGAGCAGTTCTTC,.,TRBJ2-1,TRBV30,.
CASSREGLSDTQYF,TGCGCCAGCTCTCGGGAGGGCCTATCAGATACGCAGTATTTT,.,TRBJ2-3,TRBV5-1,TRBD2
CAISWGLAANTGELFF,TGTGCCATCAGTTGGGGACTAGCGGCGAACACCGGGGAGCTGTTTTTT,.,TRBJ2-2,TRBV10-3,TRBD2
CASSASVNEQFF,TGTGCCAGCAGTGCTAGCGTAAATGAGCAGTTCTTC,once,TRBJ2-1,TRBV5-5,.
CASSQEGRRNYGYTF,TGTGCCAGCAGCCAAGAGGGGAGGAGGAACTATGGCTACACCTTC,.,TRBJ1-2,TRBV4-2,.
CASSEWGQGARETQYF,TGTGCCAGCAGTGAATGGGGACAGGGAGCCCGAGAGACCCAGTACTTC,once,TRBJ2-5,TRBV6-1,TRBD1
CAWSQEGLAGSGETQYF,TGTGCCTGGAGTCAGGAGGGACTAGCGGGTTCCGGGGAGACCCAGTACTTC,.,TRBJ2-5,TRBV30,TRBD2
CASSQLFQGRDEKLFF,TGCGCCAGCAGCCAACTTTTCCAGGGGCGAGATGAAAAACTGTTTTTT,.,TRBJ1-4,TRBV4-1,.
CASSQGQPSSGNTIYF,TGCGCCAGCAGCCAAGGACAGCCTTCCTCTGGAAACACCATATATTTT,.,TRBJ1-3,TRBV10-2,.
CASRYINEQFF,TGTGCCAGTAGATATATCAATGAGCAGTTCTTC,few,TRBJ2-1,TRBV19,.
CASSQGPPGQGGGYTF,TGCGCCAGCAGCCAAGGACCCCCGGGACAGGGCGGCGGCTACACCTTC,once,TRBJ1-2,TRBV4-1,TRBD1
CASSYGAGRDTQYF,TGTGCCAGCAGTTACGGGGCGGGGCGGGATACGCAGTATTTT,.,TRBJ2-3,TRBV6-5,.
CASSGGGGGAVHEQYF,TGTGCCAGCAGCGGGGGAGGAGGGGGCGCGGTTCACGAGCAGTACTTC,.,TRBJ2-7,TRBV9,.
CASSLGGRAYHQETQYF,TGTGCCAGCAGCTTGGGCGGGCGGGCCTATCACCAAGAGACCCAGTACTTC,.,TRBJ2-5,TRBV7-9,.
CASIKREGLNEQFF,TGTGCCAGCATAAAGCGGGAGGGCCTGAATGAGCAGTTCTTC,.,TRBJ2-1,TRBV6-5,TRBD2
CASSLNYGGNTIYF,TGCGCCAGCAGCTTGAACTACGGTGGAAACACCATATATTTT,few,TRBJ1-3,TRBV5-1,.
CASRTGTGNEKLFF,TGTGCCAGCAGAACCGGGACAGGGAATGAAAAACTGTTTTTT,few,TRBJ1-4,TRBV25-1,TRBD1
CASSYGQGGQPQHF,TGTGCCAGCAGTTACGGGCAGGGAGGGCAGCCCCAGCATTTT,.,TRBJ1-5,TRBV6-6,.
CASSWQGALYNEQFF,TGTGCCAGCAGTTGGCAGGGGGCTTTATACAATGAGCAGTTCTTC,.,TRBJ2-1,TRBV27,TRBD1
CASSTDRTEAFF,TGTGCCAGCAGCACGGACAGGACTGAAGCTTTCTTT,.,TRBJ1-1,TRBV6-6,TRBD1
CASSRTVYEQYF,TGTGCCAGCAGCCGGACAGTCTACGAGCAGTACTTC,.,TRBJ2-7,TRBV27,.
CASSWGQRDNSPLHF,TGTGCCAGCTCCTGGGGACAGCGAGATAATTCACCCCTCCACTTT,.,TRBJ1-6,TRBV25-1,TRBD1
CASSVDRGATSYNEQFF,TGTGCCAGCAGCGTAGATCGGGGGGCCACCTCCTACAATGAGCAGTTCTTC,.,TRBJ2-1,TRBV9,.
CASSLGSSGNTIYF,TGCGCCAGCAGCTTGGGGAGCTCTGGAAACACCATATATTTT,.,TRBJ1-3,TRBV5-1,.
CASSPPSTHEQYF,TGCGCCAGCAGCCCCCCTAGTACCCACGAGCAGTACTTC,once,TRBJ2-7,TRBV5-1,.
CASQRTGLNTEAFF,TGCGCCAGCCAACGGACAGGGTTGAACACTGAAGCTTTCTTT,.,TRBJ1-1,TRBV10-1,TRBD1
CASQSLAGGETQYF,TGTGCCAGCCAGTCCCTAGCGGGCGGTGAGACCCAGTACTTC,.,TRBJ2-5,TRBV27,TRBD2
CASSAQGPTFEQYF,TGCGCCAGCAGCGCCCAGGGGCCCACCTTCGAGCAGTACTTC,.,TRBJ2-7,TRBV5-1,.
CASSLKPNGGLAGGKDTQYF,TGTGCCAGCAGCTTAAAGCCGAATGGGGGTCTAGCGGGAGGCAAAGATACGCAGTATTTT,.,TRBJ2-3,TRBV7-8,TRBD2
CASSLGQGRFDTEAFF,TGTGCCAGCAGCTTGGGGCAGGGTCGCTTCGACACTGAAGCTTTCTTT,.,TRBJ1-1,TRBV5-4,.
CASSAQENEQYF,TGTGCCAGCAGCGCACAGGAAAACGAGCAGTACTTC,.,TRBJ2-7,TRBV5-4,.
CASRQQGLQETQYF,TGTGCCAGCAGGCAGCAGGGGCTCCAAGAGACCCAGTACTTC,.,TRBJ2-5,TRBV28,.
CASSSSKGQPNEKLFF,TGTGCCAGCAGCTCCTCCAAGGGACAGCCTAATGAAAAACTGTTTTTT,.,TRBJ1-4,TRBV11-2,TRBD1
CASSSAGAGDLNTEAFF,TGCGCCAGCAGCTCCGCCGGGGCAGGGGACCTGAACACTGAAGCTTTCTTT,.,TRBJ1-1,TRBV5-1,.
CASSLGAGQGTDTQYF,TGTGCCAGCAGCTTAGGCGCAGGGCAAGGCACAGATACGCAGTATTTT,.,TRBJ2-3,TRBV13,.
CASSSGQFSGNTIYF,TGTGCCAGCAGCTCGGGACAGTTCTCTGGAAACACCATATATTTT,.,TRBJ1-3,TRBV11-1,TRBD1
CASSLGQAGGKETQYF,TGTGCCAGCAGCTTAGGTCAGGCGGGAGGGAAAGAGACCCAGTACTTC,.,TRBJ2-5,TRBV13,TRBD2
CASSFRQANYGYTF,TGTGCCAGCAGCTTTCGACAGGCTAACTATGGCTACACCTTC,.,TRBJ1-2,TRBV7-8,.
CASSFGTANTEAFF,TGTGCCAGCAGCTTCGGGACAGCGAACACTGAAGCTTTCTTT,.,TRBJ1-1,TRBV5-5,TRBD1
CASSQELQGPSPLHF,TGTGCCAGCAGCCAAGAATTACAGGGTCCTTCACCCCTCCACTTT,.,TRBJ1-6,TRBV4-2,.
CASLRNTEAFF,TGTGCCAGTCTCAGGAACACTGAAGCTTTCTTT,.,TRBJ1-1,TRBV19,.
CSAQGVGQGEVLTDTQYF,TGCAGCGCCCAGGGGGTCGGGCAGGGGGAGGTACTCACAGATACGCAGTATTTT,.,TRBJ2-3,TRBV29-1,.
CASTSPTSGSTDTQYF,TGTGCCAGCACCTCACCGACTAGCGGGAGCACAGATACGCAGTATTTT,.,TRBJ2-3,TRBV28,TRBD2
CASSEVGSGRASRSYNEQFF,TGTGCCAGCAGTGAAGTTGGTAGCGGGAGGGCCTCTCGCTCCTACAATGAGCAGTTCTTC,.,TRBJ2-1,TRBV6-1,TRBD2
CASSPGLARRSYNEQFF,TGTGCCAGCAGCCCCGGACTAGCGCGTCGTAGCTACAATGAGCAGTTCTTC,.,TRBJ2-1,TRBV9,TRBD2
CATSDSPSGSSYNEQFF,TGTGCCACCAGTGATTCTCCTAGCGGGAGCTCCTACAATGAGCAGTTCTTC,.,TRBJ2-1,TRBV24-1,TRBD2
CASSADGGGYGYTF,TGTGCCAGCAGTGCTGACGGGGGTGGCTATGGCTACACCTTC,.,TRBJ1-2,TRBV6-4,.
CASSQKRSQGADRYEQYF,TGTGCCAGCAGCCAAAAAAGGTCACAGGGGGCGGACCGCTACGAGCAGTACTTC,.,TRBJ2-7,TRBV11-2,TRBD1
CASSRPKLAGEGREQYF,TGTGCCAGCTCACGACCTAAACTAGCGGGAGAAGGACGCGAGCAGTACTTC,few,TRBJ2-7,TRBV18,TRBD2
CASSQEGTAGLSYEQYF,TGTGCCAGCAGCCAAGAGGGTACGGCGGGACTTTCCTACGAGCAGTACTTC,.,TRBJ2-7,TRBV4-2,.
CAWSVRFGEGGNIQYF,TGTGCCTGGAGTGTTCGGTTTGGCGAGGGGGGGAACATTCAGTACTTC,.,TRBJ2-4,TRBV30,.
CASSFSRTGSGETQYF,TGTGCCAGCAGCTTCTCCCGCACAGGGAGCGGTGAGACCCAGTACTTC,.,TRBJ2-5,TRBV5-4,.
CASSIDQGGGLDTQYF,TGTGCCAGTAGTATAGATCAGGGGGGAGGTTTGGATACGCAGTATTTT,.,TRBJ2-3,TRBV19,.
CASSPYVGELNEQFF,TGTGCCAGCTCACCGTATGTGGGAGAACTCAATGAGCAGTTCTTC,.,TRBJ2-1,TRBV18,.